This TCR beta chain was found in a study of blood T cell repertoires in COVID-19. In the original analysis: Using reference gene primer amplification, nucleated cell counts were estimated. Clones were sequenced by immunoSEQ multiplex PCR, and TCRdb holds only the in-frame ones, with some missing. The V and J calls and the clone size are those of that table, but D and trimming were determined from the DNA. The sample includes about 120,000 clones, about four fifths seen only once; the top ten take about 2.1%. Germline lookup yields CDR1 MNHEY and CDR2 SVGAGI. The CDR3 consists of 16 residues. With 4 bases clipped from V and 7 bases from J, the junction kept 10 bases outside the gene matches.

The clonotype originates from a man aged 70-80 years with acute or convalescent COVID-19. Sequenced sample: peripheral blood. The chain employs TRBV6-5 and TRBJ1-6; 7 nucleotides agree with TRBD1. The CDR3 is CASSSSIGTVNSPLHF. In DNA form, the CDR3 reads TGTGCCAGCAGTTCTAGCATCGGGACAGTGAATTCACCCCTCCACTTT.